Here is one T cell receptor (beta chain) with its context. Noted time point: patch test 3, about 24 weeks after DPC sensitization. The treatment was: therapeutic diphenylcyclopropenone sensitization with weekly scalp DPC. Unfractionated whole blood was the source from which total RNA was extracted. In TCRdb, the RACE reads were re-called with MiXCR into one record per CDR3 protein. Of almost 40,000 distinct CDR3 sequences in the sample, 9.5% are singletons; the top ten hold around 28%. The data stem from a study of human T cells and chemical hapten exposure. Germline lookup yields CDR1 MDHEN and CDR2 SYDVKM. The CDR3 sequence is 14 residues long. V was clipped by 7 bases and J by 5 bases, with 12 bases between them.

Sample: whole blood, taken in connection with sensitization to the hapten diphenylcyclopropenone (DPC). This TCR was sampled from a man between 50 and 59 years old with alopecia areata. Some clones in this sample may be carry-over from other donors' samples. The chain recombines TRBV28 with TRBJ1-6, with no clear D. The CDR3 loop is CASMLAPNNSPLHF. As DNA, the CDR3 is TGTGCCAGCATGCTCGCACCTAATAATTCACCCCTCCACTTT.